A selection of T cell receptor beta chains follows, all from one sample in a study of cytomegalovirus exposure and HLA in healthy donors. Method: immunoSEQ multiplex PCR; TCRdb's copy keeps in-frame clones and lacks some. The data hold approximately 150,000 clones, with 80% to 90% observed a single time. The sequenced sample was PBMCs. The receptors originated from a man in his forties or fifties in good health and CMV-seropositive. Each CDR3 is given without its conserved first and last residue. Clone size, where shown, is once, few, many, or a class for clones that have expanded.

>TRBV19|TRBJ2-5|NA|11
ASRGPPQETQY
>TRBV5-4|TRBJ2-6|NA|14
ASSLATGVGANVLT
>TRBV18|TRBJ1-1|NA|17
ASSPVIMGTGIVNTEAF
>TRBV4-2|TRBJ2-4|few|13
ASSQDRRMENIQY
>TRBV18|TRBJ1-1|once|12
ASSPQTGNTEAF
>TRBV5-1|TRBJ2-5|NA|13
ASRLAGGLGETQY
>TRBV4-3|TRBJ1-1|few|14
ASSQDVRGRHTEAF
>TRBV13|TRBJ2-1|once|15
ASSLNRAAWAYNEQF
>TRBV10-3|TRBJ2-6|once|15
AIRSASGTSGANVLT
>TRBV2|TRBJ1-5|NA|17
ASSRAGQGAIDWNQPQH
>TRBV4-1|TRBJ1-1|NA|11
ASSQGDRDKAF
>TRBV18|TRBJ1-1|NA|13
ASSRDGLRDTEAF
>TRBV7-2|TRBJ2-5|NA|12
ASSSTGVGETQY
>TRBV5-4|TRBJ1-1|NA|11
AAETGVNTEAF
>TRBV5-6|TRBJ2-1|NA|13
ASSLVPGSHNEQF
>TRBV14|TRBJ1-3|NA|12
ASSLDNPGNTIY
>TRBV5-1|TRBJ2-5|NA|14
ASGFQTGSRGETQY
>TRBV4-3|TRBJ2-7|NA|16
ASSQEVARTSGSYEQY
>TRBV18|TRBJ2-7|NA|12
ASSPLGETYEQY
>TRBV27|TRBJ1-5|NA|12
ASSPGHSNQPQH
>TRBV5-1|TRBJ1-2|few|13
ASSFDSWGQDGYT
>TRBV4-2|TRBJ2-3|NA|15
ASSQGSGSWGTDTQY
>TRBV27|TRBJ2-1|NA|11
ASKQGSYNEQF
>TRBV2|TRBJ1-5|NA|13
ASSRQGLSNQPQH
>TRBV4-3|TRBJ2-3|NA|13
ASSQNGGLADTQY
>TRBV29-1|TRBJ1-3|NA|12
SARRGASGNTIY
>TRBV5-4|TRBJ1-1|few|12
ASSSTETLTEAF
>TRBV4-2|TRBJ2-1|NA|17
ASSQRTSGSKGTYNEQF
>TRBV12-2|TRBJ2-1|NA|16
ASRFRVLAGKLYNEQF
>TRBV6-1|TRBJ2-5|NA|12
ASNFGLYQETQY
>TRBV18|TRBJ2-7|NA|12
ASSPPQGTHEQY
>TRBV7-9|TRBJ2-3|NA|14
SSSQLAGGFFDTQY
>TRBV19|TRBJ1-5|NA|13
ASSIGAVSNQPQH
>TRBV28|TRBJ2-7|NA|13
ASSPRDYLSYEQY
>TRBV7-2|TRBJ2-1|NA|13
ASSHQDPTYNEQF
>TRBV28|TRBJ1-1|NA|11
ASSFGQGDEAF
>TRBV27|TRBJ2-7|NA|14
ASSPRTSGALYEQY
>TRBV7-2|TRBJ2-5|NA|13
ASRQGSGVWETQY
>TRBV6-6|TRBJ1-2|NA|11
ASSQGINYGYT
>TRBV25-1|TRBJ2-5|NA|13
ASSERGSGQETQY
>TRBV30|TRBJ2-5|NA|13
AWSVGLASQETQY
>TRBV5-1|TRBJ2-3|NA|11
ASSWERTDTQY
>TRBV6-5|TRBJ1-4|NA|13
ASSYNRATNEKLF
>TRBV30|TRBJ2-3|NA|13
AWRPTSGSTDTQY
>TRBV9|TRBJ1-1|NA|13
ASSVDTGSNTEAF
>TRBV30|NA|once|10
AWNAGGDEQY
>TRBV11-3|TRBJ2-3|NA|13
ASSSPGTATDTQY
>TRBV28|TRBJ2-7|NA|13
ASTVTSGVSYGQY
>TRBV7-8|TRBJ2-1|NA|13
ASSRTSGAYNEQF
>TRBV19|TRBJ1-5|NA|13
ASSRGQNSNQPQH
>TRBV11-2|TRBJ1-1|NA|13
ASSLQRVGQGTAF
>TRBV5-1|TRBJ2-3|NA|12
ASSPGTMGDTQY